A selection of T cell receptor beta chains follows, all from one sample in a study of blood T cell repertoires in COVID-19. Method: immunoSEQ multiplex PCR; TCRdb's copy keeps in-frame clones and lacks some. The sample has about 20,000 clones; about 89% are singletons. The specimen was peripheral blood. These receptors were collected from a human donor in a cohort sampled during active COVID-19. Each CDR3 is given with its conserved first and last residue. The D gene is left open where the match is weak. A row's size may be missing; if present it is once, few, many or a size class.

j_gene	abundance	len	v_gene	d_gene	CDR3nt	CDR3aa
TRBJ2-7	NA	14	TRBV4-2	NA	TGTGCCAGCAGCCTATCTACTAGCAGCTACGAGCAGTACTTC	CASSLSTSSYEQYF
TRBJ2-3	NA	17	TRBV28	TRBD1	TGTGCCAGCAGTCCACTACCGGGACAGGGGATGGCAGATACGCAGTATTTT	CASSPLPGQGMADTQYF
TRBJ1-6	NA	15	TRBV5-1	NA	TGCGCCAGCAGCCCCGGGGACTCCTATAATTCACCCCTCCACTTT	CASSPGDSYNSPLHF
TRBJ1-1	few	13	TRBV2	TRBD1	TGTGCCAGCAGTGAAGCGCTTGACAGGGAAACTTTCTTT	CASSEALDRETFF
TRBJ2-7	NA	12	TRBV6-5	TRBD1	TGTGCCAGCAGTAGGGACAGCACCGAGCAGTACTTC	CASSRDSTEQYF
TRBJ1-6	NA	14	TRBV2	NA	TGTGCCAGCAGTGAAGCCGGGTTTGGGTCACCCCTCCACTTT	CASSEAGFGSPLHF
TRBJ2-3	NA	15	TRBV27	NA	TGTGCCAGCAGTCCGCGGTCCAGTACCGCAGATACGCAGTATTTT	CASSPRSSTADTQYF
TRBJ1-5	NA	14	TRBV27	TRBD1	TGTGCCAGCAGTTTGAAGGGGGCAGGTCAGCCCCAGCATTTT	CASSLKGAGQPQHF
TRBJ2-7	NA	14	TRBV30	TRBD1	TGTGCCTGGGTAGGACAGGGGGCCTACTACGAGCAGTACTTC	CAWVGQGAYYEQYF
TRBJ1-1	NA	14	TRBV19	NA	TGTGCCAGTAAACGGGGAGCAGGGAACACTGAAGCTTTCTTT	CASKRGAGNTEAFF
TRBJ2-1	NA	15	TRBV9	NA	TGTGCCAGCAGCGTATCACCGGACAGTTTGAATGAGCAGTTCTTC	CASSVSPDSLNEQFF
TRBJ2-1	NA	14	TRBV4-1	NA	TGCGCCAGCAGCCCCCGGGACTTCTCCAATGAGCAGTTCTTC	CASSPRDFSNEQFF
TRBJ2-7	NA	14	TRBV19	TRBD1	TGTGCCAGTAGTATGACAGGGGGGATCCACGAGCAGTACTTC	CASSMTGGIHEQYF
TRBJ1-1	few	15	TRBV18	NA	TGTGCCAGCTCGTCGACAGCCACCATGAACACTGAAGCTTTCTTT	CASSSTATMNTEAFF
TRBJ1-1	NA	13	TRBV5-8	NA	TGTGCCAGCAGCGATCCAGGGAAGACTGAAGCTTTCTTT	CASSDPGKTEAFF
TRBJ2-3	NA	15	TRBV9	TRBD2	TGTGCCAGCAGCGTGACTAGCGGGAGAGCGGATACGCAGTATTTT	CASSVTSGRADTQYF
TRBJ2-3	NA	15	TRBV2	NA	TGTGCCAGCAGGAAGGGGGCTAGCGGCACAGATACGCAGTATTTT	CASRKGASGTDTQYF
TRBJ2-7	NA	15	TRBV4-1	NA	TGCGCCAGCAGCCAAGAGGGGCGGTCCGCCTACGAGCAGTACTTC	CASSQEGRSAYEQYF